The entry that follows covers one TCR beta chain sequence. Its cognate antigen is unknown. Of the isolated RNA, all was reverse transcribed, and so the sequenced material was expressed TCRB transcripts. Profiled with immunoSEQ multiplex PCR; TCRdb holds only in-frame clones, not every one. The sample holds hundreds of thousands of clones; about 71% are singletons and the top ten take roughly 0.048%. The sample belongs to a study of beta chain features in type 1 diabetes. Purity (above 95%) was reached by all sorted populations. Study conclusions and caveats: Patients' naive, central memory and regulatory TCRB repertoires appeared more alike than those of healthy donors. Whether TCRB rearrangement is influenced by HLA type was left unresolved in this analysis. An over-representation of cells with high TCR expression could result from cDNA sequencing.

The TCR was taken from a man aged 30 to 45 in good health. The specimen was naive CD4+ T cells from blood.

The CDR3 here is CAWSVLSKEQFF. The CDR3 bases are TGTGCCTGGAGTGTACTCAGTAAAGAGCAGTTCTTC. The V call is TRBV30, the J call TRBJ2-1, with D hard to call. In germline, CDR1 is GTSNPN, CDR2 SVGIG (reference sequence). The CDR3 runs to 12 residues. Trimming removed 0 bases from V and 10 bases from J, with 10 bases in between.